Here is one T cell receptor (beta chain) with its context. The data were obtained in a study of blood T cell repertoires in COVID-19. Across the study: Samples taken during acute and convalescent COVID-19 were collected in the United States, Italy and Spain.

CDR3 length equals 15 residues. CDR1 and CDR2 (germline): LGHNA, YSLEER. Trimming cost V 3 bases and J 4 bases; bases outside gene matches: 5. The repertoire was sequenced with immunoSEQ multiplex PCR; TCRdb's copy has only in-frame clones and lacks some. The repertoire holds 65,000 to 90,000 clones, around 82% seen once, with less than 11% in the top ten. The J gene is TRBJ1-5, the V gene TRBV4-3; 8 nucleotides agree with TRBD1. This receptor was obtained from a man aged 55 to 70 with acute or convalescent COVID-19. The material sequenced was peripheral blood. The CDR3 reads CASSHGQGPNQPQHF. The CDR3 DNA reads TGCGCCAGCAGCCATGGACAGGGCCCGAATCAGCCCCAGCATTTT.